Below are 4 T cell receptor beta chains sequenced from a single sample in a study of blood T cell repertoires in COVID-19. Produced via immunoSEQ multiplex PCR; TCRdb's table is partial and in-frame only. The sample lists a few hundred thousand clones, roughly 84% occurring once. The sequenced sample was PBMCs or T cells enriched from blood (not recorded which). These receptors were taken from a woman in her 30s who had recovered from COVID-19.

V is TRBV28 and J is TRBJ1-2; no definite D call. CDR3 length: 14 residues. Trimming shortened V by 2 bases and J by 2 bases, and 9 bases separated the two germline ends. Germline loops: CDR1 MDHEN, CDR2 SYDVKM. DNA for the CDR3: TGTGCCAGCAGTTTAGGCGGAATCAACTATGGCTACACCTTC. Translating gives CASSLGGINYGYTF.

This sequence joins TRBV7-8 and TRBJ1-5; 8 bases match TRBD1. Germline-derived CDR1 and CDR2 are SGHVS and FQNEAQ. V shed 5 bases and J 0 bases; nucleotides not matched to a gene: 15. The CDR3 contains 19 residues. The CDR3, as DNA: TGTGCCAGCAGCCCGAGGACAGGGTGGATCACTACTAGCAATCAGCCCCAGCATTTT. Translated: CASSPRTGWITTSNQPQHF. Based on the CDR3 plus reference TRBV7-8 and TRBJ1-5, the full variable domain is GAGVSQSPRYKVAKRGQDVALRCDPISGHVSLFWYQQALGQGPEFLTYFQNEAQLDKSGLPSDRFFAERPEGSVSTLKIQRTQQEDSAVYLCASSPRTGWITTSNQPQHFGDGTRLSIL.

The CDR3 region is CASSEAGGTNQPQHF. The CDR3 coding sequence is TGTGCCAGCAGTGAAGCGGGGGGGACCAATCAGCCCCAGCATTTT. The J gene is TRBJ1-5, the V gene TRBV6-1; D might be TRBD1 (5 bases). Per the germline V gene, CDR1 is MNHNS and CDR2 is SASEGT. Deletions cut 0 bases from V and 3 bases from J, with 9 bases between. The CDR3 totals 15 residues.

The CDR3 nucleotides read TGTGCCAGCAGCCAATCCCAGAAGACAACTAATGAAAAACTGTTTTTT. It encodes CASSQSQKTTNEKLFF. This rearrangement joins TRBV5-6 to TRBJ1-4; unclear D gene. There are 16 residues in the CDR3. Germline V lookup: CDR1 SGHDT, CDR2 YYEEEE. V was pared by 4 bases and J by 0 bases, with 13 bases between.